This is a list of T cell receptor beta chains from one sample in a study of cytomegalovirus exposure and HLA in healthy donors. Generated by immunoSEQ multiplex PCR, the TCRdb table keeps only in-frame clones and is missing some. This table holds roughly 200,000 clones, 82% found once. The sequenced sample consisted of PBMCs. The receptors originated from a woman in her thirties or forties in good health and CMV-seronegative. Each CDR3 is given with its conserved first and last residue. The D gene is left open where the match is weak. Not all rows give a size; the values are once, few, many and, for expanded clones, a class.

once	TRBV12-1	TRBJ2-1	.	TGTGCCAGCAGCTTTGGGCTAGCGGGGAGGCGGAGAAATTACAATGAGCAGTTCTTC	CASSFGLAGRRRNYNEQFF
.	TRBV25-1	TRBJ1-5	.	TGTGCCAGCAGTGAATACACGGACGGGGTGAAGCATTTT	CASSEYTDGVKHF
.	TRBV5-1	TRBJ2-4	.	TGCGCCAGCAGCTTCCAGAACCCTTGGCGGGAAAGGGTCCAAAACATTCAGTACTTC	CASSFQNPWRERVQNIQYF
.	TRBV29-1	TRBJ2-1	.	TGCAGCGCGGACGGGGACTACAATGAGCAGTTCTTC	CSADGDYNEQFF
.	TRBV5-1	TRBJ1-2	.	TGCGCCAGCAGCTTGGAGGACAGACCTCGGCACTATGGCTACACCTTC	CASSLEDRPRHYGYTF
.	TRBV5-4	TRBJ2-7	.	TGTGCCAGCAGTTTTCTAGCCTACGAGCAGTACTTC	CASSFLAYEQYF
.	TRBV4-1	TRBJ2-1	TRBD2	TGCGCCAGCAGCCAAGAAGGGACTAGCGGACTCTACAATGAGCAGTTCTTC	CASSQEGTSGLYNEQFF
once	TRBV7-7	TRBJ2-5	TRBD2	TGTGCCAGCAGCTTAGGAGTTTCGAGCGGGGGGAAAGAGACCCAGTACTTC	CASSLGVSSGGKETQYF
few	TRBV7-9	TRBJ1-2	TRBD1	TGTGCCAGCAGCTCCGGGACAGGGAGTGGCTACACCTTC	CASSSGTGSGYTF
.	TRBV7-9	TRBJ1-1	TRBD1	TGTGCCAGCAGAGGACAGGTGAACACTGAAGCTTTCTTT	CASRGQVNTEAFF
.	TRBV7-2	TRBJ2-7	.	TGTGCCAGCAGCCCCCTAGGCAAAGAGCAGTACTTC	CASSPLGKEQYF
.	TRBV11-2	TRBJ2-5	.	TGTGCCAGCAGCTCCCAGATGCAAGAGACCCAGTACTTC	CASSSQMQETQYF
.	TRBV18	TRBJ2-1	.	TGTGCCAGCTCACCACCGAGGACAGCCCTATTGAATGAGCAGTTCTTC	CASSPPRTALLNEQFF
.	TRBV18	TRBJ1-2	TRBD1	TGTGCCAGCTCACCGACAGGGGAGTCCTATGGCTACACCTTC	CASSPTGESYGYTF
.	TRBV6-1	TRBJ2-2	.	TGTGCCAGCGTAGAACCGGGACAGAACACCGGGGAGCTGTTTTTT	CASVEPGQNTGELFF
.	TRBV7-6	TRBJ1-1	.	TGTGCCAGCAGCCCCAGCGCGCTGAACACTGAAGCTTTCTTT	CASSPSALNTEAFF
.	TRBV27	TRBJ2-1	TRBD2	TGTGCCAGCAGTAACCTAGCGGGAGCGGGGAACAATGAGCAGTTCTTC	CASSNLAGAGNNEQFF
.	TRBV27	TRBJ2-1	TRBD2	TGTGCCAGCACAAAGCGGGAGGACACGAGGGGTGAGCAGTTCTTC	CASTKREDTRGEQFF
.	TRBV27	TRBJ2-7	TRBD1	TGTGCCAGCAGTTTATTAACAGGGGGCGCCGAGCAGTACTTC	CASSLLTGGAEQYF
few	TRBV4-2	TRBJ1-2	.	TGTGCCAGCAGCCATTCTATTGGGGCTGGCGGCTACACCTTC	CASSHSIGAGGYTF
.	TRBV7-9	TRBJ1-1	.	TGTGCCAGCAGCGTGGGACAATTGCCGAACACTGAAGCTTTCTTT	CASSVGQLPNTEAFF
.	TRBV19	TRBJ1-1	TRBD1	TGTGCCAGTATAACAGGGGGGAACGGTGAAGCTTTCTTT	CASITGGNGEAFF
.	TRBV7-6	TRBJ1-6	TRBD1	TGTGCCAGCAGCCCAGGACAGGGGACTTCACCCCTCCACTTT	CASSPGQGTSPLHF
.	TRBV5-8	TRBJ2-6	.	TGTGCCAGCAGCCTAGGACAGCTCAGCTCTGGGGCCAACGTCCTGACTTTC	CASSLGQLSSGANVLTF
.	TRBV6-1	TRBJ2-2	.	TGTGCCAGTTCCGTGGCGGAGGTTGCCAGGGAGCTGTTTTTT	CASSVAEVARELFF
.	TRBV2	TRBJ2-2	TRBD2	TGTGCCAGCAGGCAAAGCGGGACTCGATTCACCGGGGAGCTGTTTTTT	CASRQSGTRFTGELFF
.	TRBV30	TRBJ2-3	.	TGTGCCTGGAGACAGGGATCGGTGGGTACGCAGTATTTT	CAWRQGSVGTQYF
.	TRBV7-9	TRBJ2-3	TRBD2	TGTGCCAGCAGCTGGGCGCGCGGGAGCCGCACAGATACGCAGTATTTT	CASSWARGSRTDTQYF
.	TRBV27	TRBJ2-4	TRBD1	TGTGCCAGCAGTTGGACAGGGCAAAACATTCAGTACTTC	CASSWTGQNIQYF
few	TRBV29-1	TRBJ1-1	.	TGCAGCGTTGGTTGGCCAGCTGGTGCTAGGACTGAAGCTTTCTTT	CSVGWPAGARTEAFF
.	TRBV5-1	TRBJ2-7	TRBD2	TGCGCCAGCAGCCAGACTAGCGGGAGCATGTACGAGCAGTACTTC	CASSQTSGSMYEQYF
.	TRBV28	TRBJ1-2	.	TGTGCCATCAGGGTAGGGGGAGCTAACTATGGCTACACCTTC	CAIRVGGANYGYTF
.	TRBV18	TRBJ1-5	.	TGTGCCAGCTCACCACCGGCGGCGCCTCAGCCCCAGCATTTT	CASSPPAAPQPQHF
.	TRBV5-1	TRBJ1-4	.	TGCGCCAGCAGCCCGACCCGTCCGGGGGACGAAAAACTGTTTTTT	CASSPTRPGDEKLFF
.	TRBV2	TRBJ1-2	.	TGTGCCAGCAGTTTAGACAGCAGCTCTAACTATGGCTACACCTTC	CASSLDSSSNYGYTF
.	TRBV10-3	TRBJ1-6	.	TGTGCCATCAGCCCCTCAGGGCATTCACCCCTCCACTTT	CAISPSGHSPLHF
.	TRBV11-2	TRBJ2-1	TRBD2	TGTGCCAGCAGCTTAGGACTAGCGGGCCGCAATGAGCAGTTCTTC	CASSLGLAGRNEQFF
.	TRBV18	TRBJ2-7	.	TGTGCCAGCTCACCTTTAGGGACAGAGCAGTACTTC	CASSPLGTEQYF
.	TRBV7-7	TRBJ2-5	.	TGTGCCAGCAGCTTATCTGGGACTGGGGAGACCCAGTACTTC	CASSLSGTGETQYF
.	TRBV27	TRBJ2-1	.	TGTGCCAGCAGTTCCTACTACAATGAGCAGTTCTTC	CASSSYYNEQFF
.	TRBV7-2	TRBJ2-7	.	TGTGCCAGCAGCTTAATGGGGGGTTTCGAAAGCAGAGCCTACGAGCAGTACTTC	CASSLMGGFESRAYEQYF
.	TRBV2	TRBJ2-1	.	TGTGCCAGCAGGAGGGGGTCTGAGCAGTTCTTC	CASRRGSEQFF
.	TRBV2	TRBJ2-7	TRBD1	TGTGCCAGCAGTCCCGGGACAGGGTACTACGAGCAGTACTTC	CASSPGTGYYEQYF
.	TRBV7-9	TRBJ1-5	.	TGTGCCAGCAGCTTAGTGGGAGGGCGGCAGCCCCAGCATTTT	CASSLVGGRQPQHF
.	TRBV27	TRBJ2-3	TRBD1	TGTGCCAGCAGTTTAAGGACAGGGGTGTGGGGTACGCAGTATTTT	CASSLRTGVWGTQYF
.	TRBV7-8	TRBJ2-7	.	TGTGCCAGCAGCTTAGGAGCGAGAGATTACGAGCAGTACTTC	CASSLGARDYEQYF
.	TRBV7-9	TRBJ1-1	TRBD1	TGTGCCAGCAGCTTAAACAGGGGCCACCCCATGCCCACTGAAGCTTTCTTT	CASSLNRGHPMPTEAFF
once	TRBV5-4	TRBJ2-7	TRBD2	TGTGCCAGCAGCTCTTGGACTAGCGGGTCCTTCTACGAGCAGTACTTC	CASSSWTSGSFYEQYF
.	TRBV27	TRBJ2-1	TRBD1	TGTGCCACCCGGACAGGGCTCAATGAGCAGTTCTTC	CATRTGLNEQFF
.	TRBV27	TRBJ1-6	.	TGTGCCAGCAGTTCCACAGGGAATAATTCACCCCTCCACTTT	CASSSTGNNSPLHF
.	TRBV7-3	TRBJ2-5	.	TGTGCCAGCAGCAAGAGCGGGTACCAAGAGACCCAGTACTTC	CASSKSGYQETQYF